This T cell receptor beta chain originates from a study of regulatory T cells in long-lasting Graves disease. Notes on this clonotype: Its antigen is unidentified.

Documented time point: newly diagnosed GD, antithyroid drugs for less than 3 months. PBMC-extracted RNA yielded the TCR library. Patient provenance is recorded as an endocrinology department in Xi'an, China. The study, taken as a whole, reports: The TCR repertoire of persistent Graves' patients was less diverse than that of newly diagnosed ones.

CDR3-region Arm-PCR and iRepertoire HTBI primers produced the TCR beta libraries. TCRdb called the multiplex PCR reads again in MiXCR, with one record for every CDR3 protein. Among roughly 420,000 distinct CDR3 sequences listed, about 16% were seen once. J was trimmed by 1 base and V by 6 bases; bases with no gene match: 6. This CDR3 is 16 amino acids long. Per the germline V gene, CDR1 is MGHDK and CDR2 is SYGVNS. This sample also appeared in a second study, on T cells in Graves' hyperthyroidism and ophthalmopathy.

The chain links TRBV25-1 to TRBJ2-1; 10 nucleotides agree with TRBD2. The clonotype was recovered from a woman in her 30s with Graves disease. The specimen comprised peripheral blood mononuclear cells (PBMCs), sampled at new diagnosis, from a patient treated with antithyroid drugs. CDR3 DNA sequence: TGTGCCAGCAGCCATCTAGCGGGAGCTTCCTACAATGAGCAGTTCTTC. Residues: CASSHLAGASYNEQFF.